This T cell receptor beta chain was recorded in a study of cytomegalovirus exposure and HLA in healthy donors (dated by TCRdb to the late 2010s). Context from the whole study: In an earlier analysis of 450 to 750 of the donors, less than 350 Gb of sequence data and 95 million to 130 million unique TCR beta sequences from about 180 million T cells were reported. An early release covering around 630 HLA-typed donors comprised about 310 gigabases of sequencing data and approximately 80 million unique TCR sequences. Of the roughly 400 genotyped donors, about 80% fell in the genetic ancestry cluster associated with self-reported Caucasian donors. The study aimed to test whether cataloging public T cell receptors could reveal signatures of past pathogen exposure. Using immunosequencing, the study profiled T cell repertoires from 500 to 800 subjects and related those repertoires to cytomegalovirus serostatus. In addition to the first cohort of approximately 650 subjects, a separate validation cohort of approximately 120 different subjects was used. To predict cytomegalovirus infection status, the study brought together high-throughput TCR immunosequencing, statistical association of individual TCRs with disease status, and machine learning. A later analysis re-examined previously published TCR beta repertoires from about 700 donors and added high-resolution HLA genotyping to investigate patterns of TCR occurrence. Rather than using new phenotypic data, the later analysis identified candidate immune exposures from TCR beta sequences and from how often those sequences occurred across donors. An earlier analysis of several hundred of the donors applied high-throughput TCR beta sequencing to assess whether each TCR beta V gene segment acted as functional or pseudogenic. Donor age, sex, ethnicity and CMV serostatus were compiled alongside the repertoire data. A later genetic analysis took genome-wide SNP genotypes for about three fifths of the 666 donors and used that subset as a discovery cohort. Every discovery cohort repertoire had been produced on one sequencing platform. HLA typing covered class I and class II loci at four-digit resolution. The number of typed donors differed by locus: roughly 620-630 for A, B, C, DRB1 and DQB1; approximately 520 for DQA1; approximately 610 for DPA1; and some 430 for DPB1. Roughly 5 DR-DQ haplotypes were handled as single units for association and clustering, since linkage in the cohort was strong. On average, 235,054 unique TCR beta nucleotide sequences were sequenced per donor among some 430 genotyped donors of the cohort, with about 19% of those sequences being non-productive. Summary of the overall study and its limitations: At a false discovery rate of 0.05, a later analysis linked 15,000 to 20,000 TCR beta sequences to specific HLA alleles. Presence/absence analyses assumed roughly uniform sequencing depth across donors, an assumption that may not hold. A later analysis found that most CMV-associated TCR beta chains appeared HLA-restricted, with HLA associations seemingly driven largely by CMV exposure. A later genetic analysis associated a missense DCLRE1C variant with V-gene and J-gene trimming of TCR beta chains, and an independent cohort replicated the association. In a later analysis, the rate of TCR association differed among HLA loci, with DRB1 alleles having the most associated TCRs and HLA-C alleles having the fewest. In the study, around 150 TCR beta chains were listed as associated with cytomegalovirus. Several of the top co-occurrence clusters appeared to be linked to parvovirus B19, influenza, CMV and Epstein-Barr virus, according to a later analysis. This cohort had only TCR beta chains sequenced, and the lack of alpha or paired-chain data limited which features could be detected. Across donors, most TCR sequences were observed very rarely, whereas some public TCRs were present in many individuals. Because counts were too low, approximately 15 rarely observed V segments, including chromosome 9 orphons, were excluded from the earlier analysis of 587 of the donors. Because HLA typing was unavailable for some donors at each locus, only the typed subset was used in association tests. For the cohort, immune exposure information was limited to CMV serostatus. In an earlier analysis of some 640 of the donors, most TCR beta V segments were observed in productive rearrangements about 87% or about 30% of the time, broadly matching IMGT annotations. Compared with equally common non-associated chains, HLA-associated TCR beta chains in a later analysis were more clonally expanded and had lower generation probabilities. In a later genetic analysis, fewer N-insertions in productive TCRs were reported among donors in an Asian-associated ancestry cluster than the approximately 710-donor mean. A group of highly shared sequence variants was considered likely to be a technical artifact of the sequencing pipeline. In vitro tests confirmed that three of the cytomegalovirus-associated TCR beta chains recognize cytomegalovirus antigens. Linkage disequilibrium might explain the correlated functional status among segregating V segments, but an unknown experimental factor could not be excluded. A further reported finding was that TCR beta sequences accurately predicted the HLA-A and HLA-B alleles for most subjects in the first cohort. Assigning TCR associations to individual alleles was difficult when HLA alleles, especially DR and DQ, strongly co-occurred. Some IMGT-functional V segments, including TRBV6-2 and TRBV6-3, could not be distinguished by the 87-base-pair reads and were therefore excluded. The authors suggested that the approach could potentially be generalized to other disease states and immunological phenotypes. Cytomegalovirus status was reported to be diagnosed by the classifier with high specificity and sensitivity in both the original and validation cohorts.

The library was produced with the immunoSEQ multiplex PCR assay. For the multiplex PCR, a mixture combining 60 forward primers for TCR Vbeta segments and 13 reverse primers for TCR Jbeta segments was used. Amplification of the CDR3 region of rearranged TCR beta genes was performed with a multiplex PCR assay on genomic DNA. The Illumina HiSeq System was used to sequence the amplified TCR beta libraries as 87-base-pair reads. The authors' pipeline ran thus. A later analysis tallied 75 million to 95 million unique TCR beta chains across the 650 to 750 repertoires, and about 10 million of those chains were shared by two or more donors. A nearest-neighbor algorithm error-corrected the raw reads and collapsed the reads into unique sequences, merging closely related sequences to remove PCR and sequencing errors. To assign V, D and J gene segments, CDR3 sequences were aligned to IMGT reference sequences. For a sequence to be retained, at least a six-nucleotide match to both a V gene segment and a J gene segment was required. A rearrangement was called productive if the CDR3 had no stop codons and remained in frame with V and J, and every other rearrangement was called non-productive. CDR3 was defined by IMGT convention, running from the second conserved V-encoded cysteine to the conserved J-encoded phenylalanine. Sequences without an unambiguous match to a single V gene segment were excluded from the earlier analysis of about 600 of the donors. An earlier analysis of around 600 of the donors classified V segments as functional when productive rearrangements were above 56.7% and as segregating when the standard deviation between donors was above 5%. A statistical classification framework was developed to diagnose cytomegalovirus status using the catalog of TCR beta chain sequences. A later analysis assigned V and J genes by comparing TCR nucleotide sequences with IMGT/GENE-DB human TR gene sequences. A later analysis assigned CDR3 sequences and most-parsimonious VDJ recombination scenarios with the TCRdist pipeline. In a later analysis, every TCR beta chain was defined by the combination of its CDR3 amino acid sequence and its V-gene family, and reads without a unique V-gene family were dropped. As a way to deal with suspected cross-contamination and a sequencing artifact, a later analysis dropped approximately 570 nucleotide sequences that were highly shared and had low generation probability. In a later analysis, a clonal expansion index was calculated for each public chain from normalized within-repertoire ranks of inferred template counts. A later analysis computed generation probabilities with a VDJ recombination model fitted to out-of-frame rearrangements, and checked the results against IGoR. A later analysis scored TCR-TCR, TCR-HLA and TCR-CMV co-occurrence with hypergeometric tests, applying a repertoire-size bias correction to TCR pairs. In a later analysis, false discovery rates were estimated by permuting HLA or CMV assignments 20 times. In a later analysis, co-occurring TCRs were grouped using DBSCAN, and TCRdist sequence similarity was added for clustering within HLA-allele-positive subsets. Repertoires with fewer than 30,000 or more than 120,000 public chains were left out of co-occurrence clustering, as were a handful of repertoires with anomalous nucleotide sharing. Drawn from immuneACCESS, this table holds only the in-frame rearrangements with V and J called that TCRdb kept. Clones are partly lost; checked studies trace under half to an unresolved V gene and leave the rest unexplained. That table gives V, J and clone size, and the DNA gave D and trimming. The sample table contains about 93,000 clones; only one count was recorded for approximately 64% of them. The ten biggest clones cover about 5.4% of the sample.

To note about this clone: The clone's antigen remains unknown. Mismatch with germline at one junction end may stem from a read error.

The germline V gene supplies CDR1 SGDLS and CDR2 YYNGEE. The CDR3 numbers 16 residues from cysteine through phenylalanine. Here the CDR3 DNA is all that survives: 48 bases in frame from base 1. The cohort was made up of 666 healthy bone marrow donors. At the time of sampling, all cohort members were nominally healthy, though unrecorded immune exposures were likely present. The donor was CMV seropositive and belonged to the group of about 290 seropositive cohort members. Every donor gave a peripheral blood sample, and the peripheral blood mononuclear cells from that sample were used for TCR beta sequencing. Genomic DNA extraction from the blood cell samples was performed with the Qiagen DNeasy Blood Extraction Kit.

The sequenced material came from PBMCs. The chain is assembled from TRBV9 and TRBJ1-5; 9 nucleotides in the junction match TRBD1. The clonotype was recovered from a boy between 10 and 17 years old in good health and CMV-seropositive. The nucleotide sequence reads TGTGCCAGCAGCGTCCACCACAGGGGGCAGGTCCAGCCCCAGAATTTT. Protein translation: CASSVHHRGQVQPQNF.